The present T cell receptor beta chain was sequenced within a study of post-analysis software for immune sequencing data. Study-wide points: Patients had higher frequencies than controls of four to six TRBV segments, including TRBV5-6, TRBV5-1 and TRBV20-1. Controls had significantly higher normalized Chao1 diversity than multiple sclerosis patients.

This clonotype was found once. Antigen specificity is unknown. Tagging with unique molecular identifiers was a feature of the TCR beta cDNA libraries. It was from about 0.94 to 9.7 million T cells that some 500,000 cDNA molecules came. In TCRdb, the PCR reads were re-called with MiXCR into one record per CDR3 protein. The sample records about 820,000 distinct CDR3 sequences, approximately 53% being singletons. V was trimmed by 2 bases and J by 8 bases, leaving 21 bases between them. There are 17 residues in the CDR3. CDR1 KGHSH and CDR2 LQKENI come from the germline V gene. The origin of this receptor is a girl aged 10-17 years with multiple sclerosis. Sequenced input: blood. The chain has TRBV18 and TRBJ1-4; a weak D match, TRBD1 (5 bases). Written as DNA, the CDR3 is TGTGCCAGCTCACCAGGGACTCCCGTTCGCATCGGCGAAAAACTGTTTTTT. Its translation is CASSPGTPVRIGEKLFF.